Below, one TCR beta chain is given with its context. This record belongs to a study of blood T cell repertoires in COVID-19. Turning to the study itself: From the United States, Italy and Spain came samples of acute and convalescent COVID-19. Sample material is recorded as cDNA or gDNA derived from T cells, B-cell-depleted T cells, or PBMCs.

V was cut by 7 bases and J by 1 base, with 12 bases left in between. The CDR3 sequence is 13 residues long. Germline V gene sequence: CDR1 SQVTM, CDR2 ANQGSEA. Original handling: Estimated nucleated cell counts came from reference gene primer amplification. The protocol was immunoSEQ multiplex PCR, while the TCRdb copy is restricted to in-frame clones and leaves out a portion. The V and J calls and the clone size are those of that table, but D and trimming were determined from the DNA. The data show 110,000 to 150,000 clones, approximately 86% seen once. Sequenced: peripheral blood. The chain carries TRBV29-1 and TRBJ2-3; no clear D gene. The receptor comes from a human donor in a cohort sampled during active COVID-19. CDR3 in DNA: TGCAGCGCTTGGCCCCTAGGCACAGATACGCAGTATTTT. It is translated as CSAWPLGTDTQYF.